The clone carrying this TCR beta chain was seen a few times. Antigen specificity is unknown. Isolated RNA was reverse transcribed in full, so expressed TCRB transcripts were sequenced. Assay used: immunoSEQ multiplex PCR; TCRdb lists only in-frame clones, some missing. This table holds around 200,000 clones, 13% found once. Sorting based on CD45RO/CCR7/CD25/CD127/CD95/CD27 separated CD4+ naive, central memory, regulatory and stem cell-like memory cells. The record originates from a study of beta chain features in type 1 diabetes. Notes on the study in general: Type 1 diabetes patients had VDJ junctions that carried fewer insertions and more deletions.

Trimming at V came to 4 bases and at J to 2 bases, leaving 7 bases not matched to a gene. CDR1 is SQVTM, CDR2 ANQGSEA, per germline. The length of the CDR3 is 15 residues. The sequencing input was central memory CD4+ T cells from blood. V gene TRBV29-1 combines with J gene TRBJ1-5; 8 nucleotides agree with TRBD1. The origin of this receptor is a woman between 18 and 29 years old in good health. CDR3 amino acids: CSVASSTGGNQPQHF. CDR3 coding DNA: TGCAGCGTTGCCTCTTCGACAGGGGGCAATCAGCCCCAGCATTTT.